Detailed here is one TCR beta chain. Clones were sequenced by immunoSEQ multiplex PCR, and TCRdb holds only the in-frame ones, with some missing. The table records 95,000 to 100,000 clones, approximately 92% of them present only once. The data originate from a study of T cell changes during pregnancy in multiple sclerosis. The sequences come from peripheral blood, collected in the second trimester of pregnancy. This sequence originates from a female donor with multiple sclerosis, enrolled in a pregnancy study.

This CDR3 reads CASSRWDNEAFF. The CDR3 region has the DNA TGTGCCAGCAGCCGGTGGGACAATGAAGCTTTCTTT. The V call is TRBV7-2, the J call TRBJ1-1; D may be TRBD1 (6 bases). V lost 5 bases to trimming and J lost 7 bases, with 11 bases between them. The CDR3 contains 12 residues. CDR1 is SGHTA and CDR2 is FQGNSA in the germline V gene.